A single sample is the source of the 29 T cell receptor beta chains below, sequenced in a study of control samples from healthy donors and cancer patients. The protocol was immunoSEQ multiplex PCR, while the TCRdb copy is restricted to in-frame clones and leaves out a portion. The sample shows approximately 90,000 clones, 93% of them seen only once. The sample taken for sequencing was blood. These receptors originate from a woman in her twenties or thirties in good health.

CDR3 sequence reads: CASSIGFSTGANVLTF. The CDR3 DNA is TGTGCCAGTAGTATCGGGTTCTCCACTGGGGCCAACGTCCTGACTTTC. The gene calls are TRBV19 and TRBJ2-6; no clear D gene. Germline V gene sequence: CDR1 LNHDA, CDR2 SQIVND (reference sequence). This CDR3 region has 16 residues. Between the trimmed V and J ends, which lost 3 bases and 2 bases, there was a span of 11 bases.

The genes are TRBV13 and TRBJ1-1; 10 nucleotides line up with TRBD1. The CDR3 consists of 13 residues. The germline V gene encodes CDR1 PRHDT and CDR2 FYEKMQ (reference sequence). Trimming removed 5 bases from V and 4 bases from J; junction bases left unmatched: 1. The CDR3 bases are TGTGCCAGCAGCCGGACAGGGGGCACTGAAGCTTTCTTT. Amino acids: CASSRTGGTEAFF.

This clone has a handful of counts. This chain connects TRBV6-5 to TRBJ2-7; TRBD1 matches 10 bases. Germline trimming cut 6 bases from V and 1 base from J; bases unmatched to any gene: 3. This CDR3 spans 14 amino acids. Germline values: CDR1 MNHEY, CDR2 SVGAGI. The CDR3 here is CASRGTGASYEQYF. The CDR3 DNA reads TGTGCCAGCAGGGGGACAGGGGCGTCCTACGAGCAGTACTTC.

This clone was picked up a small number of times. The chain carries TRBV2 and TRBJ2-1; 11 positions agree with TRBD2. This CDR3 is 15 amino acids long. Trimming cost V 9 bases and J 3 bases; bases outside gene matches: 7. The germline V gene encodes CDR1 SNHLY and CDR2 FYNNEI. This CDR3 reads CASQQLAGVYNEQFF. The CDR3 DNA reads TGTGCCAGTCAGCAACTAGCGGGAGTCTACAATGAGCAGTTCTTC.

The V gene is TRBV11-3, the J gene TRBJ2-1; weak D call: TRBD2 (6 bases). CDR1 and CDR2 (germline): SGHNT, YENEEA. The V and J ends lost 0 bases and 8 bases respectively, with 14 bases between them. This CDR3 is built from 15 residues. In DNA, the CDR3 is TGTGCCAGCAGCTTAGAGGACTACGGTGGCGATGAGCAGTTCTTC. This gives the protein CASSLEDYGGDEQFF.

As regards this clone: Relative to the germline gene, one junction end is altered; a read error may explain this. The chain couples TRBV7-7 to TRBJ2-2, with D perhaps TRBD1 (6 bases). The CDR3 length is 16 residues. Germline loops: CDR1 SSHAT, CDR2 FNYEAQ (reference sequence). The CDR3 loop is CASSRTQGTNTGELFF. For the CDR3, the DNA is TGTGCTAGCAGCAGGACGCAGGGGACGAACACCGGGGAGCTGTTTTTT.

The V and J genes are TRBV5-6 and TRBJ2-3; the D is unclear. V gave up 3 bases and J gave up 0 bases, with 8 bases separating them. The germline CDR1 and CDR2 sequences are SGHDT and YYEEEE. This CDR3 is 14 amino acids long. CDR3 in amino acids: CASSSGPSTDTQYF. The CDR3 coding sequence is TGTGCCAGCAGCTCTGGACCGAGCACAGATACGCAGTATTTT.

The gene calls are TRBV10-1 and TRBJ2-1, with a weak D call TRBD2 (6 bases). CDR1 and CDR2 from the germline V gene are WNHNN and SYGVQD (reference sequence). Trimming left V 0 bases short and J 13 bases short, with 10 bases between. The CDR3 is 12 amino acids. The CDR3 DNA sequence: TGCGCCAGCAGTGAGTCGAACGGGGGTCAGTTCTTC. It specifies CASSESNGGQFF.

V usage is TRBV5-1 and J usage is TRBJ2-3; D might be TRBD1 (6 bases). Trimming pared 2 bases from V and 2 bases from J, leaving 9 bases between. CDR3 length: 14 residues. The V gene's germline CDR1 is SGHRS and CDR2 YFSETQ. The CDR3 reads CASSLDRTTDTQYF. In DNA form, the CDR3 reads TGCGCCAGCAGCTTAGACAGGACCACAGATACGCAGTATTTT.

The chain recombines TRBV5-6 with TRBJ2-7; 7 nucleotides line up with TRBD1. Germline loops: CDR1 SGHDT, CDR2 YYEEEE. V gave up 2 bases and J gave up 4 bases; unmatched junction bases: 6. The CDR3 length is 14 residues. The CDR3 loop is CASSFRDSHYEQYF. Here the CDR3 DNA reads TGTGCCAGCAGCTTCCGGGACAGTCATTACGAGCAGTACTTC.

The chain joins TRBV10-1 to TRBJ2-5, with a weak D call TRBD1 (5 bases). This CDR3 is built from 12 residues. V shed 6 bases and J shed 2 bases, with 7 bases lying between them. Germline V gene sequence: CDR1 WNHNN, CDR2 SYGVQD (reference sequence). The CDR3 region is CASRRQQETQYF. The CDR3 DNA reads TGCGCCAGCAGGAGACAGCAAGAGACCCAGTACTTC.

A note on this clone: The same CDR3 is also encoded by other DNA sequences in this sample. J is TRBJ2-5 and V is TRBV29-1; 7 bases match TRBD1. J lost 4 bases, V lost 4 bases, and 0 bases had no gene match. Germline V gene lookup returns CDR1 SQVTM and CDR2 ANQGSEA. The CDR3 has 11 residues. In DNA form, the CDR3 reads TGCAGCGTTGGACAGGGAGAGACCCAGTACTTC. This encodes CSVGQGETQYF.

Comments on this clone: At one end, the junction sequence differs from germline, possibly due to a read error. The chain uses TRBV10-1 and TRBJ2-7, with 10 bases lining up with TRBD1. This CDR3 is 11 amino acids long. From germline, CDR1 is WNHNN and CDR2 SYGVQD (reference sequence). This chain's CDR3 is CASRIRDRGLF. The CDR3 DNA follows: TGCGCCAGCAGAATCCGGGACAGGGGTTTGTTC.

This chain joins TRBV19 and TRBJ1-2; D is possibly TRBD1 (6 bases). This CDR3 region has 13 residues. V was cut by 7 bases and J by 8 bases, with 17 bases left in between. CDR1 and CDR2 from the germline V gene are LNHDA and SQIVND (reference sequence). This CDR3 reads CASKTDSNVGYTF. CDR3 DNA sequence: TGTGCCAGTAAAACGGACAGCAACGTAGGCTACACCTTC.

This chain connects TRBV18 to TRBJ1-5; D might be TRBD1 (6 bases). The CDR3 contains 15 residues. The germline V gene has CDR1 KGHSH and CDR2 LQKENI. Trimming removed 3 bases from V and 3 bases from J, with 12 bases in between. CDR3 coding DNA: TGTGCCAGCTCACCGGGGGCGGGGGCCAATCAGCCCCAGCATTTT. Protein sequence: CASSPGAGANQPQHF.

In this sample, this clone turned up once. V usage is TRBV6-2 or TRBV6-3 and J usage is TRBJ1-5; 12 bases are a match to TRBD1. The J segment lost 0 bases and the V segment lost 2 bases, leaving 5 bases of the junction unmatched. The CDR3 has 18 amino acids. Germline CDR1 is MNHEY and CDR2 is SVGEGT. For the CDR3, the DNA is TGTGCCAGCAGTTACGGGACAGGGGGCCGTTATAGCAATCAGCCCCAGCATTTT. Its protein product is CASSYGTGGRYSNQPQHF.

The rearrangement uses TRBV9 and TRBJ1-2; weak D call: TRBD1 (5 bases). Germline V CDR1 and CDR2: SGDLS, YYNGEE. The CDR3 contains 13 residues. Trimming shortened V by 0 bases and J by 6 bases, and 9 bases separated the two germline ends. In DNA form, the CDR3 reads TGTGCCAGCAGCGTAGCTTGGGGGGATGGCTACACCTTC. Translating it yields CASSVAWGDGYTF.

This clone occurred a few times. Other DNA sequences of this sample code for an identical CDR3. The V gene is TRBV19, the J gene TRBJ1-5; no clear D. CDR1 LNHDA and CDR2 SQIVND come from the germline V gene (reference sequence). Trimming pared 2 bases from V and 0 bases from J, leaving 8 bases between. This CDR3 has 15 amino acids. The CDR3 DNA is TGTGCCAGTAGTATAAGCTCTTATAGCAATCAGCCCCAGCATTTT. Translation gives CASSISSYSNQPQHF.

The V call is TRBV2, the J call TRBJ2-4; D remains unclear. In germline, CDR1 is SNHLY, CDR2 FYNNEI. The CDR3 is 14 residues long. Trimming removed 2 bases at V and 1 base at J, with 6 bases between. Here the CDR3 reads CASSESGAKNIQYF. The DNA for the CDR3 is TGTGCCAGCAGTGAAAGTGGGGCCAAAAACATTCAGTACTTC.

This clone was seen only once. The gene calls are TRBV12-3 or TRBV12-4 and TRBJ1-1; the D gene is possibly TRBD1 (6 bases). The CDR3 has 12 residues. Trimming took off 6 bases at V and 10 bases at J, with 15 bases between the two ends. Written as DNA, the CDR3 is TGTGCCAGCAGGAGGGGGAGTCAGGGAGCTTTCTTT. As protein: CASRRGSQGAFF.

This clone was found once. The gene calls are TRBV2 and TRBJ1-6, with TRBD1 matching over 7 bases. V was pared by 6 bases and J by 10 bases, with 6 bases of the junction left unmatched. The CDR3 extends over 13 amino acids. Per the germline V gene, CDR1 is SNHLY and CDR2 is FYNNEI. The CDR3 is CASRRGQGSPLHF. DNA of the CDR3: TGTGCCAGCAGAAGGGGGCAAGGGTCACCCCTCCACTTT.

CDR3 DNA: TGTGCCAGCTCACCCGGGACAAACACTGAAGCTTTCTTT. It specifies CASSPGTNTEAFF. This sequence joins TRBV18 and TRBJ1-1; weak D call: TRBD1 (6 bases). With 3 bases removed from V and 2 bases from J, the gap between germline ends came to 7 bases. CDR1 and CDR2 (germline): KGHSH, LQKENI. The CDR3 covers 13 residues. Full variable domain (rest looked up from reference TRBV18 and TRBJ1-1): NAGVMQNPRHLVRRRGQEARLRCSPMKGHSHVYWYRQLPEEGLKFMVYLQKENIIDESGMPKERFSAEFPKEGPSILRIQQVVRGDSAAYFCASSPGTNTEAFFGQGTRLTVV.

This chain links TRBV7-2 with TRBJ1-6; 9 positions agree with TRBD1. The trim removed 8 bases at V and 7 bases at J, leaving 0 bases unmatched. CDR1 and CDR2 from the germline V gene are SGHTA and FQGNSA. CDR3 length equals 12 residues. The CDR3 DNA sequence: TGTGCCAGCGGGACAGGGAATTCACCCCTCCACTTT. Protein product: CASGTGNSPLHF.

The rearrangement joins TRBV9 to TRBJ2-3; TRBD2 matches 11 bases. This CDR3 has 16 amino acids. J lost 3 bases, V lost 4 bases, and 7 bases had no gene match. The germline V gene encodes CDR1 SGDLS and CDR2 YYNGEE. The CDR3 DNA reads as TGTGCCAGCAGCTTTACCGGGACTAGCGGTACAGATACGCAGTATTTT. Translating it yields CASSFTGTSGTDTQYF.

J is TRBJ1-1 and V is TRBV28, with D possibly TRBD1 on 5 matching bases. Germline V gene sequence: CDR1 MDHEN, CDR2 SYDVKM. This CDR3 comprises 15 residues. Trimming took 0 bases from V and 1 from J, leaving 9 bases between them. The CDR3 DNA reads as TGTGCCAGCAGTTTATGGATGACAGCGAACACTGAAGCTTTCTTT. Translating gives CASSLWMTANTEAFF.

The chain is built from TRBV12-3 or TRBV12-4 and TRBJ1-1; no clear D. This CDR3 region has 13 residues. The germline V and J ends were trimmed by 5 bases and 2 bases, with 9 bases remaining between them. CDR3 amino acids: CASSRGANTEAFF. The CDR3 region has the DNA TGTGCCAGCAGTCGGGGAGCAAACACTGAAGCTTTCTTT.

The chain joins TRBV5-1 to TRBJ1-6; D not certain. This CDR3 has 14 amino acids. V dropped 1 base and J dropped 7 bases, with 9 bases sitting between them. Germline assignment: CDR1 SGHRS and CDR2 YFSETQ. CDR3 DNA: TGCGCCAGCAGCTTGACCGGGCACAATTCACCCCTCCACTTT. Protein sequence: CASSLTGHNSPLHF.

The chain combines TRBV7-9 with TRBJ1-1; a possible D gene is TRBD1 (6 bases). From germline, CDR1 is SEHNR and CDR2 FQNEAQ (reference sequence). This CDR3 is built from 14 residues. Trimming cost V 4 bases and J 4 bases, with 13 bases left between them. CDR3 loop: CASSSAGAGTEAFF. CDR3 nucleotides: TGTGCCAGCAGCTCCGCAGGGGCTGGCACTGAAGCTTTCTTT.

This chain uses TRBV5-1 with TRBJ2-5; perhaps TRBD1 as D (5 bases). There are 14 residues in the CDR3. The germline V and J ends were trimmed by 2 bases and 0 bases, with 8 bases remaining between them. Germline CDR1 and CDR2: SGHRS and YFSETQ. The CDR3 bases are TGCGCCAGCAGCTTAAGACAGTACCAAGAGACCCAGTACTTC. Protein sequence: CASSLRQYQETQYF. Using reference TRBV5-1 and TRBJ2-5 for the parts outside the CDR3, the full variable domain is KAGVTQTPRYLIKTRGQQVTLSCSPISGHRSVSWYQQTPGQGLQFLFEYFSETQRNKGNFPGRFSGRQFSNSRSEMNVSTLELGDSALYLCASSLRQYQETQYFGPGTRLLVL.